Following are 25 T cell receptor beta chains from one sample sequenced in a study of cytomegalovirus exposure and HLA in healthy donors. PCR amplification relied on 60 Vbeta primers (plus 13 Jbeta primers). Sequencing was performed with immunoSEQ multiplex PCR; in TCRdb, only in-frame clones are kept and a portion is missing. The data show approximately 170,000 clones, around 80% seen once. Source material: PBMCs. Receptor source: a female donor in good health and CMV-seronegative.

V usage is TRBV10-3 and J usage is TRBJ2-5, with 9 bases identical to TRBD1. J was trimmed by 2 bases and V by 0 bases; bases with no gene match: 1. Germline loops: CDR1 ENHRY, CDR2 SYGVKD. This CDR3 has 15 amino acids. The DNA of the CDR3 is TGTGCCATCAGTGAGTCCGGGACAGGGCAAGAGACCCAGTACTTC. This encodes CAISESGTGQETQYF.

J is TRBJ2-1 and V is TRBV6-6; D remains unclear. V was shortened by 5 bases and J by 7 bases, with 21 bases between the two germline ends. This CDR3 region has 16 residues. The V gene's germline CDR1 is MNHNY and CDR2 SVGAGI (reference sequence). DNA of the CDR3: TGTGCCAGCAGTACCCGACCGACTCCTCGGGTGAATGAGCAGTTCTTC. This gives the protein CASSTRPTPRVNEQFF.

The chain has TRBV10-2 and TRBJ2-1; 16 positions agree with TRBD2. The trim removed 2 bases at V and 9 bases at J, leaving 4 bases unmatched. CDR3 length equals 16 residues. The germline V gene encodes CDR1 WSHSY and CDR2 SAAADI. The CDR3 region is CASSEGTSGRAVEQFF. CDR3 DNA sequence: TGCGCCAGCAGTGAGGGGACTAGCGGGAGGGCCGTTGAGCAGTTCTTC.

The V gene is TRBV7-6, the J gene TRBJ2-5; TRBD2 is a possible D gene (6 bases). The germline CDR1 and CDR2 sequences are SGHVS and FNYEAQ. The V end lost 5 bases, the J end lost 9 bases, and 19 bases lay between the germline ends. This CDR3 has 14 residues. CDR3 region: CASSRRTGVGSQYF. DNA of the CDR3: TGTGCCAGCAGCCGTCGGACGGGGGTGGGGTCCCAGTACTTC.

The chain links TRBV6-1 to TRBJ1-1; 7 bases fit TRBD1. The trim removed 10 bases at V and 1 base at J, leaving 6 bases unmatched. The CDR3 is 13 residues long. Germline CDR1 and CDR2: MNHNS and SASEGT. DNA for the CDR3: TGTGCCACAAGGACAGGCTCGAACACTGAAGCTTTCTTT. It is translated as CATRTGSNTEAFF.

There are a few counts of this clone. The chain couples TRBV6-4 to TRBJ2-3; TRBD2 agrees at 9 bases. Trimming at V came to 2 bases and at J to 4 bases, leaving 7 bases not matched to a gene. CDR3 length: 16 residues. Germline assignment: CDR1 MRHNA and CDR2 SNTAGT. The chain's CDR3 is CASSDVAGGPSDTQYF. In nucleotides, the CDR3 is TGTGCCAGCAGTGACGTGGCGGGAGGGCCCTCAGATACGCAGTATTTT.

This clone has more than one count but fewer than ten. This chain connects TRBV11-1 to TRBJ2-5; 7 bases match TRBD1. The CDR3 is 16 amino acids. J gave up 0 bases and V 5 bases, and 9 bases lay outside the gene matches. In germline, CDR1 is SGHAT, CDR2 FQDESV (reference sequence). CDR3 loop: CASSQTGTAYQETQYF. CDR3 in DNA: TGTGCCAGCAGCCAAACCGGGACAGCGTACCAAGAGACCCAGTACTTC.

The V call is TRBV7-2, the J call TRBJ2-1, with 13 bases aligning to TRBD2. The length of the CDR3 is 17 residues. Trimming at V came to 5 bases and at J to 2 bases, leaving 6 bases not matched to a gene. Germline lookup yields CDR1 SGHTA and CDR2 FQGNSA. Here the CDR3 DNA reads TGTGCCAGCAGCCCGGGACTAGCGGGAAACGCCTACAATGAGCAGTTCTTC. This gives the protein CASSPGLAGNAYNEQFF.

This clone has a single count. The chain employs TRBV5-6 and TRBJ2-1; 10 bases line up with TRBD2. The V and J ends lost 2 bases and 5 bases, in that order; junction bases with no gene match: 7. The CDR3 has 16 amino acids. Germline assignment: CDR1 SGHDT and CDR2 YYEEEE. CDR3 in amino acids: CASSLAGGLENNEQFF. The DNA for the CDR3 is TGTGCCAGCAGCTTAGCGGGGGGGCTAGAGAACAATGAGCAGTTCTTC.

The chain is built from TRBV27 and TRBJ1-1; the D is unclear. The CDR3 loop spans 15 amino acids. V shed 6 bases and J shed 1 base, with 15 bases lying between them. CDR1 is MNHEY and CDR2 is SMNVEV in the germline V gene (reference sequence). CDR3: CASRGRSNKNTEAFF. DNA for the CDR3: TGTGCCAGCAGGGGCCGATCAAACAAGAACACTGAAGCTTTCTTT.

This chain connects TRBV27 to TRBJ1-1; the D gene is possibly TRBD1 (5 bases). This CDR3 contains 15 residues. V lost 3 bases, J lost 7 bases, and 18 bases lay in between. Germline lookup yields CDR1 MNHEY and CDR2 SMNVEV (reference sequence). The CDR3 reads CASSLGQGVVYEAFF. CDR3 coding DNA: TGTGCCAGCAGTTTGGGGCAGGGTGTGGTGTATGAAGCTTTCTTT.

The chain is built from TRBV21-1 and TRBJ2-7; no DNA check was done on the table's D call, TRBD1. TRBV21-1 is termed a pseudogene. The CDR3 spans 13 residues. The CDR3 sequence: CASSRRGQVAQYF. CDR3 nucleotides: TGTGCCAGCAGCCGTAGGGGACAGGTGGCGCAGTACTTC.

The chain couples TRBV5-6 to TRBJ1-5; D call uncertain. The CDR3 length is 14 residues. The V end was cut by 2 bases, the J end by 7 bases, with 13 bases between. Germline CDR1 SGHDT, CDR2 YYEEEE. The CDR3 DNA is TGTGCCAGCAGCTTATCCGGGTTCGGGCAGCCCCAGCATTTT. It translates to CASSLSGFGQPQHF.

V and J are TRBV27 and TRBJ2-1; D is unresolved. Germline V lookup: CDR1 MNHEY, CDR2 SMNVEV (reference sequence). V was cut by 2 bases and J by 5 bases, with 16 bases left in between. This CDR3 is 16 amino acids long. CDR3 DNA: TGTGCCAGCAGTTTACCCCCAGGCCCAGAAAACAATGAGCAGTTCTTC. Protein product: CASSLPPGPENNEQFF.

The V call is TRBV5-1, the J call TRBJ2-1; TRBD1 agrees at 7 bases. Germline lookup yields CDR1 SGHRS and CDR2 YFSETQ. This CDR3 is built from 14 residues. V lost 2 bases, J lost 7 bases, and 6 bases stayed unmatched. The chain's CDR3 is CASSFLQGRNEQFF. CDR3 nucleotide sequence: TGCGCCAGCAGCTTCCTACAGGGGAGAAATGAGCAGTTCTTC.

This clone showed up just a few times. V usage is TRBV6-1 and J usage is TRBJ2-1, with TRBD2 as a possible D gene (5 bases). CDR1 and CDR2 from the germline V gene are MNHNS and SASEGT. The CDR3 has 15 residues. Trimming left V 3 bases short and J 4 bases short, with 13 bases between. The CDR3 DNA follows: TGTGCCAGCAGTGAGCAGGACTTGACTTACAATGAGCAGTTCTTC. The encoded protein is CASSEQDLTYNEQFF.

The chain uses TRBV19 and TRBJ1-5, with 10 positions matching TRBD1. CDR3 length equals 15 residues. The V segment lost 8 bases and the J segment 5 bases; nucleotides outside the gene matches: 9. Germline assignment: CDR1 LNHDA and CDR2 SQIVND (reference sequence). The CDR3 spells CASSVTGTGDQPQHF. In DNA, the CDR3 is TGTGCCAGTTCTGTAACCGGGACAGGGGATCAGCCCCAGCATTTT.

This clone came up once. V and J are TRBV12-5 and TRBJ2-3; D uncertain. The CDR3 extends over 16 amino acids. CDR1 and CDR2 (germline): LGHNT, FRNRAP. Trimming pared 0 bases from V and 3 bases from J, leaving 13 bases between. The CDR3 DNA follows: TGTGCTAGTGGTTTGGTACTTAGCTCCCGTACAGATACGCAGTATTTT. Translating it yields CASGLVLSSRTDTQYF.

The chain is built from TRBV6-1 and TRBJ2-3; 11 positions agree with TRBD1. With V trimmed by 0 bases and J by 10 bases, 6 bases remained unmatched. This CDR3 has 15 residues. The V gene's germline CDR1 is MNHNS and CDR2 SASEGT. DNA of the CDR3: TGTGCCAGCAGTGAAGCGGACAGGGGGCCGTTTGCGCAGTATTTT. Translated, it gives CASSEADRGPFAQYF.

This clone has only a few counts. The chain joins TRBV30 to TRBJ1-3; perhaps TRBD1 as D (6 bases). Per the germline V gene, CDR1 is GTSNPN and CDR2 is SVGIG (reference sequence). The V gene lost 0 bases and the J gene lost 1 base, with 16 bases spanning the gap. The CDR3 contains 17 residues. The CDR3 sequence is CAWSVRSGELSGNTIYF. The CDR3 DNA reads TGTGCCTGGAGTGTCCGGTCAGGGGAATTATCTGGAAACACCATATATTTT.

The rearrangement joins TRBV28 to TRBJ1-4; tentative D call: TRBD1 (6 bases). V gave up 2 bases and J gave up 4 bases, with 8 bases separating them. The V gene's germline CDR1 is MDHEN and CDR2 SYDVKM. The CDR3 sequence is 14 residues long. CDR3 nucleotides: TGTGCCAGCAGTTTAACAGGGAGTAATGAAAAACTGTTTTTT. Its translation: CASSLTGSNEKLFF.

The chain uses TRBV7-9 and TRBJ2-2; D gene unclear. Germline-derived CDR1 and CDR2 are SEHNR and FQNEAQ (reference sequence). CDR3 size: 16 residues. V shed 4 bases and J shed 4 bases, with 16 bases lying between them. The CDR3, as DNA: TGTGCCAGCAGCTCACCATCCCCCTCGGGCACCGGGGAGCTGTTTTTT. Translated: CASSSPSPSGTGELFF.

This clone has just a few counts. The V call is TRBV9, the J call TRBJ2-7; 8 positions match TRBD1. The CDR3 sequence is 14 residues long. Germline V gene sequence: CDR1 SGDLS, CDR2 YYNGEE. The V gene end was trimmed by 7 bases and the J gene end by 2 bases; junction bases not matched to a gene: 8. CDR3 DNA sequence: TGTGCCAGCGGACTCGGGACAGGAGCCTACGAGCAGTACTTC. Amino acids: CASGLGTGAYEQYF.

The CDR3 loop reads CATSRDRVYGYTF. CDR3 bases: TGTGCCACCAGCAGGGACAGGGTTTATGGCTACACCTTC. The chain links TRBV15 to TRBJ1-2; TRBD1 matches 8 bases. Looked up from germline, CDR1 is LNHNV and CDR2 is YYDKDF (reference sequence). J gave up 5 bases and V 3 bases, and 2 bases lay outside the gene matches. This CDR3 comprises 13 residues.

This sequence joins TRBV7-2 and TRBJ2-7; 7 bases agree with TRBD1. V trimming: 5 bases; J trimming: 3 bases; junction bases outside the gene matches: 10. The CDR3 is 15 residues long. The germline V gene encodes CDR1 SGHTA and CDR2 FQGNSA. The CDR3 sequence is CASSKGAQSVYEQYF. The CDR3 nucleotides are TGTGCCAGCAGCAAGGGGGCCCAGAGTGTCTACGAGCAGTACTTC.